This TCR beta chain came from a study of cytomegalovirus exposure and HLA in healthy donors. On the study more broadly: Counted in an early data release were 65 million to 100 million unique TCRs from HLA-typed donors. Study-level results: A later examination showed that TCR association rates differed by HLA locus, with DRB1 most and HLA-C fewest. TCR beta V- and J-gene trimming, according to a later analysis, was linked to a missense DCLRE1C variant.

With respect to this clone: Its antigen is undetermined.

The CDR3 covers 15 residues. Per the germline V gene, CDR1 is LGHNA and CDR2 is YSLEER. The V and J ends lost 0 bases and 5 bases, in that order; junction bases with no gene match: 5. Primers included in the PCR were 60 Vbeta and 13 Jbeta primers. Clones were sequenced by immunoSEQ multiplex PCR, and TCRdb holds only the in-frame ones, with some missing. The table counts approximately 140,000 clones; roughly 1.6% lies in the top ten. This receptor was identified in a middle-aged woman in good health and CMV-seronegative. The specimen sequenced was PBMCs. The rearrangement joins TRBV4-3 to TRBJ1-1; 8 bases align to TRBD1. Written as DNA, the CDR3 is TGCGCCAGCAGCCAAGATGGCCAGGGGGCAACTGAAGCTTTCTTT. Protein: CASSQDGQGATEAFF.